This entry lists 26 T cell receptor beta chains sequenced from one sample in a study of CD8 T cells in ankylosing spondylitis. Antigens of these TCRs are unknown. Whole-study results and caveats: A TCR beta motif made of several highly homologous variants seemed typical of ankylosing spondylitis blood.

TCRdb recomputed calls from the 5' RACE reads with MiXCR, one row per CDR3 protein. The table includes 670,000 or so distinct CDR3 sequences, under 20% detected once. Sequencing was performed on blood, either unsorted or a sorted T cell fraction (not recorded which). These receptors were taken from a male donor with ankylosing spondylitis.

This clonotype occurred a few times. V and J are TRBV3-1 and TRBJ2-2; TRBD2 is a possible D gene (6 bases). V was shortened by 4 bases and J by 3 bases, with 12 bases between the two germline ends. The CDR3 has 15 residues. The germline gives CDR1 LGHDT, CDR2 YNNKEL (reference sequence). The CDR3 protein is CASSLRLGYTGELFF. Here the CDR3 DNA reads TGTGCCAGCAGCCTGCGACTAGGGTACACCGGGGAGCTGTTTTTT.

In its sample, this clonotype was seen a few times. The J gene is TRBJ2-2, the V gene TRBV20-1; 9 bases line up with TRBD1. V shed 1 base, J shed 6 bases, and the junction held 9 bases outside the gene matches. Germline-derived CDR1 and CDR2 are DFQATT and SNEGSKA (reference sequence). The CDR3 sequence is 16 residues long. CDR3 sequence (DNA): TGCAGTGCTAGAGCCCCCGGGACAGGGTTGGCCGGGGAGCTGTTTTTT. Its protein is CSARAPGTGLAGELFF.

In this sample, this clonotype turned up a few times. The CDR3 coding sequence is TGTGCCAGCAGTTTAGCCGGTTCCAGTGAGCCCCAGCATTTT. The encoded protein is CASSLAGSSEPQHF. V is TRBV12-3 or TRBV12-4 and J is TRBJ1-5; D ambiguous. The CDR3 runs 14 residues. Trimming cost V 0 bases and J 8 bases, with 11 bases left between them.

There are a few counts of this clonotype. Here the CDR3 DNA reads TGTGCCAGCAGTTTAGCCGCTAGCGGACCCACCGGGGAGCTGTTTTTT. Protein sequence: CASSLAASGPTGELFF. This chain connects TRBV12-3 or TRBV12-4 to TRBJ2-2, with 7 bases aligning to TRBD2. This CDR3 region has 16 residues. V was clipped by 0 bases and J by 4 bases; unmatched bases: 5.

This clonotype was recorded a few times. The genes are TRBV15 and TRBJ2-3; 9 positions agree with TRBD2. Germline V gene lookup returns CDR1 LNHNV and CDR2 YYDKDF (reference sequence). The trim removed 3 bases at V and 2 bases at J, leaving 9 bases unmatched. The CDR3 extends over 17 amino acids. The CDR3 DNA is TGTGCCACCAGCAGTCCCTGGCTAGCGGGACTCACAGATACGCAGTATTTT. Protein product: CATSSPWLAGLTDTQYF.

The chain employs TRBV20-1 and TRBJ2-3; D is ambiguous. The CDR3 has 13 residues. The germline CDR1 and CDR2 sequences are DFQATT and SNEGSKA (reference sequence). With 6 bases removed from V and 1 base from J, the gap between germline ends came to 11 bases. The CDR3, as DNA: TGCAGTGCCCCGCGGCCGGGCACAGATACGCAGTATTTT. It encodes CSAPRPGTDTQYF.

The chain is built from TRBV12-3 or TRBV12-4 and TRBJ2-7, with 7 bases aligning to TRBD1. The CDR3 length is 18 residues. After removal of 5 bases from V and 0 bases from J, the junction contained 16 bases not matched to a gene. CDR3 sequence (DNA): TGTGCCAGCAGTCGACGCTGGCTAGGGGGCCCGAGCTCCTACGAGCAGTACTTC. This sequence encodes CASSRRWLGGPSSYEQYF.

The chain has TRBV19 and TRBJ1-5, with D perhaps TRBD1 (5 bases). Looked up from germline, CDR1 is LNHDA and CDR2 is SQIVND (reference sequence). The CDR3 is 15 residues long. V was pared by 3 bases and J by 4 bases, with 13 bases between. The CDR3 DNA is TGTGCCAGTAGTATGGGGCTGGGGGGAAATCAGCCCCAGCATTTT. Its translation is CASSMGLGGNQPQHF.

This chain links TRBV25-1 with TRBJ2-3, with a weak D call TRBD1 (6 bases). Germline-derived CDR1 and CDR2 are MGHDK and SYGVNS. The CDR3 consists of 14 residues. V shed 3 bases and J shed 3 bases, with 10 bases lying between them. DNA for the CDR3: TGTGCCAGCAGTGACAGGGGATTGACAGATACGCAGTATTTT. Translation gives CASSDRGLTDTQYF.

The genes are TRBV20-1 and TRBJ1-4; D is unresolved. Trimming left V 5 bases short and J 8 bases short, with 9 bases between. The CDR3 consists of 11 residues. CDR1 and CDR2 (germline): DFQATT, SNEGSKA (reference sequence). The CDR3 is CSAFEVEKLFF. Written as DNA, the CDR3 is TGCAGTGCTTTCGAAGTGGAAAAACTGTTTTTT.

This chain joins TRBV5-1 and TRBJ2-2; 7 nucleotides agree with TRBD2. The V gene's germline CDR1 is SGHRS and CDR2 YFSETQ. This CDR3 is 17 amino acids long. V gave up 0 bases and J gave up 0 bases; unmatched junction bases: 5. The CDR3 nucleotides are TGCGCCAGCAGCTTGGCCGTGAGCGGGACGAACACCGGGGAGCTGTTTTTT. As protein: CASSLAVSGTNTGELFF. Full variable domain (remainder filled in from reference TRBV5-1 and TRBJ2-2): KAGVTQTPRYLIKTRGQQVTLSCSPISGHRSVSWYQQTPGQGLQFLFEYFSETQRNKGNFPGRFSGRQFSNSRSEMNVSTLELGDSALYLCASSLAVSGTNTGELFFGEGSRLTVL.

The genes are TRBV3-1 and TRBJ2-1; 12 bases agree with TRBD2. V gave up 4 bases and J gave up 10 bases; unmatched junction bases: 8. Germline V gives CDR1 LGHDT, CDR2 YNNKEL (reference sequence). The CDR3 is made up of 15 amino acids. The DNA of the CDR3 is TGTGCCAGCAGCCCCCGGACTAGCGGGAATTCCGAGCAGTTCTTC. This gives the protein CASSPRTSGNSEQFF.

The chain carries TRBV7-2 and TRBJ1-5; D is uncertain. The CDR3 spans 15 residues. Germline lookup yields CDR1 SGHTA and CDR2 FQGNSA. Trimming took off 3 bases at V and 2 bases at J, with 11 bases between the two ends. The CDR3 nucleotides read TGTGCCAGCAGCTTGATCCCTAATGGCAATCAGCCCCAGCATTTT. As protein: CASSLIPNGNQPQHF.

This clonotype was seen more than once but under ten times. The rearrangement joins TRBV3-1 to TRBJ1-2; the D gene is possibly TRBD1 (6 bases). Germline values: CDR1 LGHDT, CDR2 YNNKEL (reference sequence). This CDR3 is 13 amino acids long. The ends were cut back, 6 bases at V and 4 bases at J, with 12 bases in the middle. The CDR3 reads CASRNQGLYGYTF. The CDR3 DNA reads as TGTGCCAGCAGGAACCAGGGGCTCTATGGCTACACCTTC.

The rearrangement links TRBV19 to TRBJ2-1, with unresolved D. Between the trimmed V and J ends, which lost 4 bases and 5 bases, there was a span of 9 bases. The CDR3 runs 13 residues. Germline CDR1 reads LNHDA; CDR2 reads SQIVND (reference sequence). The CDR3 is CASSTDGHNEQFF. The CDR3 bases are TGTGCCAGTAGTACGGACGGACACAATGAGCAGTTCTTC. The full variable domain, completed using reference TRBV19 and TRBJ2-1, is DGGITQSPKYLFRKEGQNVTLSCEQNLNHDAMYWYRQDPGQGLRLIYYSQIVNDFQKGDIAEGYSVSREKKESFPLTVTSAQKNPTAFYLCASSTDGHNEQFFGPGTRLTVL.

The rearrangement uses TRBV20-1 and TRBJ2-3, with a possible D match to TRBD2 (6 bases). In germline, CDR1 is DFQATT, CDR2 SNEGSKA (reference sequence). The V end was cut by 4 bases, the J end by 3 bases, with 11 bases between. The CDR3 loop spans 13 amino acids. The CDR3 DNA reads TGCAGTGCTATACCGGGACTTACAGATACGCAGTATTTT. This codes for CSAIPGLTDTQYF.

CDR3 coding DNA: TGCAGCGTTGACTCCAGGGACTATGGCTACACCTTC. Translated: CSVDSRDYGYTF. J is TRBJ1-2 and V is TRBV29-1, with TRBD1 as a possible D gene (5 bases). Germline V gene data show CDR1 as SQVTM and CDR2 as ANQGSEA. There are 12 residues in the CDR3. Trimming shortened V by 3 bases and J by 3 bases, and 8 bases separated the two germline ends.

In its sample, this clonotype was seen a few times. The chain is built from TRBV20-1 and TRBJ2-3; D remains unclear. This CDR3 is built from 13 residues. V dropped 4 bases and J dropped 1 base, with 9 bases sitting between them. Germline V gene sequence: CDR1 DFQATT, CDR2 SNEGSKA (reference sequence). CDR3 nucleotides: TGCAGTGCTAAGTTTGGGGGCACAGATACGCAGTATTTT. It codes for CSAKFGGTDTQYF.

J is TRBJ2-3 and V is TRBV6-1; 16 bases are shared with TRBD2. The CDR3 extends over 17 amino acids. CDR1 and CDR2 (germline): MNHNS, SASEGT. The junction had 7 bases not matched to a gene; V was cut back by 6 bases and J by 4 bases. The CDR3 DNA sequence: TGTGCCAGCAGCCGGGGGACTAGCGGGAGGGGCCCAGATACGCAGTATTTT. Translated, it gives CASSRGTSGRGPDTQYF.

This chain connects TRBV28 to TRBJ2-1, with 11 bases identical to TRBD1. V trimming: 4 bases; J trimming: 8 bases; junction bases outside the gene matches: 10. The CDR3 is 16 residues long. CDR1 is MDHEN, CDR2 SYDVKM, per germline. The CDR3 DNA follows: TGTGCCAGCAGTTCTCCCCCGGGACAGGGGGTTCATGAGCAGTTCTTC. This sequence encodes CASSSPPGQGVHEQFF.

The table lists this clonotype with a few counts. CDR3 coding DNA: TGTGCCAGCAGTTTTTCACAGGGGAAGCACATTCAGTACTTC. It translates to CASSFSQGKHIQYF. This chain links TRBV12-3 or TRBV12-4 with TRBJ2-4; the match to TRBD1 covers 7 bases. The V gene end was trimmed by 3 bases and the J gene end by 8 bases; junction bases not matched to a gene: 7. This CDR3 comprises 14 residues.

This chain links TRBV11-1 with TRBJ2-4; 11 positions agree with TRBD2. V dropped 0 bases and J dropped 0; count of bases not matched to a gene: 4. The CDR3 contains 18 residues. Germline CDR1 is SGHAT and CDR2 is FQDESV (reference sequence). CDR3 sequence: CASSLASGGAGAKNIQYF. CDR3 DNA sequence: TGTGCCAGCAGCTTAGCTAGCGGGGGGGCCGGAGCCAAAAACATTCAGTACTTC. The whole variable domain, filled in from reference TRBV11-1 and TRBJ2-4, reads EAEVAQSPRYKITEKSQAVAFWCDPISGHATLYWYRQILGQGPELLVQFQDESVVDDSQLPKDRFSAERLKGVDSTLKIQPAELGDSAMYLCASSLASGGAGAKNIQYFGAGTRLSVL.

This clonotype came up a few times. This chain's CDR3 is CASSLNPNVGGKGRNIQYF. The CDR3 DNA reads as TGCGCCAGCAGCTTGAACCCTAACGTGGGCGGCAAAGGGAGAAACATTCAGTACTTC. The rearrangement links TRBV5-1 to TRBJ2-4; weak D call: TRBD2 (5 bases). CDR3 length equals 19 residues. Germline loops: CDR1 SGHRS, CDR2 YFSETQ. V gave up 1 base and J gave up 6 bases, with 26 bases separating them. The full variable domain, rest sourced from reference TRBV5-1 and TRBJ2-4, is KAGVTQTPRYLIKTRGQQVTLSCSPISGHRSVSWYQQTPGQGLQFLFEYFSETQRNKGNFPGRFSGRQFSNSRSEMNVSTLELGDSALYLCASSLNPNVGGKGRNIQYFGAGTRLSVL.

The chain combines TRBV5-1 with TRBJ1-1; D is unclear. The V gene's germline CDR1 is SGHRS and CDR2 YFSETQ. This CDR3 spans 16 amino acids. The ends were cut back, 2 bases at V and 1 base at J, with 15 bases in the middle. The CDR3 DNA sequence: TGCGCCAGCAGCTTTGACCCCTCGTCATCGAACACTGAAGCTTTCTTT. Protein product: CASSFDPSSSNTEAFF.

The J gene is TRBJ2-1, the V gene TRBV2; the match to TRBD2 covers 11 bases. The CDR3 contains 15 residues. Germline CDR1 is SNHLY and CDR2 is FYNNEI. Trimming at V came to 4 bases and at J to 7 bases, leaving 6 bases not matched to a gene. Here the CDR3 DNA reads TGTGCCAGCAGTGGACCTAGCGGGGGGTTTAATGAGCAGTTCTTC. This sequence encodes CASSGPSGGFNEQFF.

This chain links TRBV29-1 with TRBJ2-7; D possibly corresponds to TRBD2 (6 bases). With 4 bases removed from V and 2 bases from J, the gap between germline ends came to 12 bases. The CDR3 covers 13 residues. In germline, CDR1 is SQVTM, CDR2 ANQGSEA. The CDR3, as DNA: TGCAGCGTTGCTGGGGGAGGAACCTACGAGCAGTACTTC. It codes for CSVAGGGTYEQYF.